These 7 T cell receptor beta chains were all obtained from the same sample, sequenced in a study of blood T cell repertoires in COVID-19. Profiled with immunoSEQ multiplex PCR; TCRdb holds only in-frame clones, not every one. The sample comprises about 230,000 clones, approximately 80% of which are singletons, and 7.4% rests with the top ten. What was sequenced was peripheral blood. These receptor sequences come from a woman between 45 and 60 years old with acute or convalescent COVID-19.

This clone showed up just a few times. The rearrangement joins TRBV12-3 or TRBV12-4 to TRBJ1-2, with D unclear. The CDR3 length is 12 residues. The V end lost 2 bases, the J end lost 5 bases, and 6 bases lay between the germline ends. This CDR3 reads CASSLQYYGYTF. In DNA form, the CDR3 reads TGTGCCAGCAGTTTACAGTATTATGGCTACACCTTC.

The chain carries TRBV4-3 and TRBJ2-1, with 8 bases aligning to TRBD2. V shed 3 bases, J shed 9 bases, and the junction held 13 bases outside the gene matches. This CDR3 comprises 16 residues. Germline loops: CDR1 LGHNA, CDR2 YSLEER. In DNA, the CDR3 is TGCGCCAGCAGCCATCGGGGGGGGCGCACATTGGGTGAGCAGTTCTTC. Amino acid sequence: CASSHRGGRTLGEQFF.

The V gene is TRBV6-5, the J gene TRBJ2-2, with TRBD2 matching 7 bases. This CDR3 spans 14 amino acids. Germline-derived CDR1 and CDR2 are MNHEY and SVGAGI. J lost 3 bases, V lost 10 bases, and 8 bases had no gene match. The CDR3 region is CATQSGAYTGELFF. CDR3 in DNA: TGTGCCACCCAAAGCGGGGCTTACACCGGGGAGCTGTTTTTT.

This chain connects TRBV27 to TRBJ2-7, with 10 bases identical to TRBD2. Trimming took 0 bases from V and 2 from J; bases not matched to a gene: 1. Per the germline V gene, CDR1 is MNHEY and CDR2 is SMNVEV (reference sequence). This CDR3 is built from 15 residues. CDR3 sequence (DNA): TGTGCCAGCAGTTTATCGCTAGCGGGGGCCTACGAGCAGTACTTC. Translated, it gives CASSLSLAGAYEQYF.

The chain recombines TRBV13 with TRBJ2-7; D is possibly TRBD1 (6 bases). Trimming pared 5 bases from V and 4 bases from J, leaving 21 bases between. The length of the CDR3 is 16 residues. Germline CDR1 is PRHDT and CDR2 is FYEKMQ (reference sequence). CDR3 bases: TGTGCCAGCAGCGCCTCATCCGGGACACGGTCTTACGAGCAGTACTTC. Encoded protein: CASSASSGTRSYEQYF.

V is TRBV30 and J is TRBJ2-3, with 11 bases lining up with TRBD2. CDR1 is GTSNPN, CDR2 SVGIG, per germline (reference sequence). This CDR3 spans 14 amino acids. The trim removed 3 bases at V and 4 bases at J, leaving 3 bases unmatched. This CDR3 reads CAWRASGGSDTQYF. CDR3 in DNA: TGTGCCTGGAGGGCTAGCGGGGGGTCAGATACGCAGTATTTT.

The chain uses TRBV12-3 or TRBV12-4 and TRBJ1-4; 7 bases are a match to TRBD1. The V segment lost 6 bases and the J segment 5 bases; nucleotides outside the gene matches: 3. The CDR3 consists of 13 residues. The DNA for the CDR3 is TGTGCCAGCAGCGACAGGGAGAATGAAAAACTGTTTTTT. This sequence encodes CASSDRENEKLFF.